This passage covers 20 T cell receptor beta chains from one sample sequenced in a study of OX40 agonist ivuxolimab in advanced cancers. Libraries were prepared by immunoSEQ multiplex PCR; TCRdb keeps only in-frame clonotypes and omits some of them. The table has about 72,000 clones, around 87% seen once. The sequenced sample was CD4+ or CD8+ T cells sorted from blood, obtained in a trial of the OX40 agonist ivuxolimab. These receptor sequences come from an adult with an advanced solid tumor such as melanoma, head and neck, liver or kidney cancer.

V is TRBV4-1 and J is TRBJ1-1; no firm D call. Between the trimmed V and J ends, which lost 1 base and 7 bases, there was a span of 7 bases. The CDR3 runs 12 residues. Germline V CDR1 and CDR2: MGHRA, YSYEKL. The CDR3 bases are TGCGCCAGCAGCCAAGGGAGGTTTGAAGCTTTCTTT. Translation: CASSQGRFEAFF.

In this sample, this clone turned up once. The genes are TRBV18 and TRBJ1-2; the D is unclear. Deletions cut 3 bases from V and 7 bases from J, with 21 bases between. Looked up from germline, CDR1 is KGHSH and CDR2 is LQKENI. The CDR3 runs 16 residues. The CDR3 loop is CASSPPGSSTSGGYTF. The CDR3 nucleotides read TGTGCCAGCTCACCCCCGGGTTCCAGTACTTCTGGTGGCTACACCTTC.

The J gene is TRBJ1-2, the V gene TRBV14; the D gene is possibly TRBD1 (6 bases). In germline, CDR1 is SGHDN, CDR2 FVKESK. This CDR3 spans 16 amino acids. V lost 0 bases and J lost 2, with 13 bases in between. CDR3 nucleotide sequence: TGTGCCAGCAGCCAAGATCTACGGGGGGCAAACTATGGCTACACCTTC. It encodes CASSQDLRGANYGYTF.

The chain uses TRBV18 and TRBJ1-2; possibly TRBD1 for D (6 bases). The length of the CDR3 is 13 residues. The V end lost 3 bases, the J end lost 4 bases, and 9 bases lay between the germline ends. CDR1 and CDR2 from the germline V gene are KGHSH and LQKENI. CDR3 loop: CASSPDSLYGYTF. The CDR3 coding sequence is TGTGCCAGCTCACCGGACAGCCTCTATGGCTACACCTTC.

On this clone: One end of the junction does not line up with germline, which may come from a read error. The chain uses TRBV29-1 and TRBJ1-2, with D possibly being TRBD1 (6 bases). Germline values: CDR1 SQVTM, CDR2 ANQGSEA. The CDR3 spans 12 residues. The CDR3 here is CSVDLGDRPPFF. The DNA for the CDR3 is TGCAGCGTTGACTTAGGCGACAGGCCTCCCTTCTTC.

The chain joins TRBV29-1 to TRBJ2-5, with a tentative D call TRBD2 (5 bases). CDR1 and CDR2 (germline): SQVTM, ANQGSEA. The germline V and J ends were trimmed by 4 bases and 5 bases, with 11 bases remaining between them. The CDR3 covers 12 residues. The DNA of the CDR3 is TGCAGCGTTGTGGTCGGCGGGGAGACCCAGTACTTC. It codes for CSVVVGGETQYF. The whole variable domain, remainder taken from reference TRBV29-1 and TRBJ2-5, is SAVISQKPSRDICQRGTSLTIQCQVDSQVTMMFWYRQQPGQSLTLIATANQGSEATYESGFVIDKFPISRPNLTFSTLTVSNMSPEDSSIYLCSVVVGGETQYFGPGTRLLVL.

This clone has just a few counts. V is TRBV30 and J is TRBJ1-5, with unresolved D. The germline V and J ends were trimmed by 2 bases and 0 bases, with 5 bases remaining between them. Germline V gives CDR1 GTSNPN, CDR2 SVGIG (reference sequence). The length of the CDR3 is 13 residues. The DNA of the CDR3 is TGTGCCTGGAGTAACAATAGCAATCAGCCCCAGCATTTT. Amino acids: CAWSNNSNQPQHF.

The V call is TRBV4-1, the J call TRBJ1-5, with D possibly matching TRBD1 (5 bases). The germline V gene has CDR1 MGHRA and CDR2 YSYEKL. The CDR3 length is 15 residues. The V gene lost 0 bases and the J gene lost 4 bases, with 10 bases spanning the gap. Here the CDR3 reads CASSQEGGWNQPQHF. The CDR3 coding sequence is TGCGCCAGCAGCCAAGAGGGGGGGTGGAATCAGCCCCAGCATTTT.

This chain links TRBV19 with TRBJ1-4, with 7 positions matching TRBD1. Germline CDR1 and CDR2: LNHDA and SQIVND (reference sequence). V lost 3 bases to trimming and J lost 6 bases; unmatched junction nucleotides: 1. The CDR3 spans 13 residues. The CDR3 loop is CASSIGQDEKLFF. In nucleotides, the CDR3 is TGTGCCAGTAGTATCGGACAGGATGAAAAACTGTTTTTT.

The V call is TRBV12-5, the J call TRBJ1-5; 12 bases fit TRBD1. With V trimmed by 2 bases and J by 9 bases, 8 bases remained unmatched. Germline CDR1 reads LGHNT; CDR2 reads FRNRAP. The CDR3 has 16 residues. Here the CDR3 reads CASGLILGQGARPQHF. DNA for the CDR3: TGTGCTAGTGGTTTGATCCTGGGACAGGGGGCGAGGCCCCAGCATTTT.

The rearrangement links TRBV5-5 to TRBJ1-2; a possible D gene is TRBD1 (5 bases). With 0 bases removed from V and 3 bases from J, the gap between germline ends came to 12 bases. The CDR3 is 15 residues long. The germline CDR1 and CDR2 sequences are SGHKS and YYEKEE (reference sequence). The CDR3 bases are TGTGCCAGCAGCTTGGACCAGGGTGGGTACTATGGCTACACCTTC. It specifies CASSLDQGGYYGYTF.

This chain joins TRBV29-1 and TRBJ2-3; D might be TRBD2 (6 bases). CDR1 SQVTM and CDR2 ANQGSEA come from the germline V gene. Trimming took 7 bases from V and 4 from J, leaving 27 bases between them. This CDR3 contains 17 residues. For the CDR3, the DNA is TGCAGCGGACCCGTGGTGGGGGGAGGCTTTAGGGCAGATACGCAGTATTTT. Translating gives CSGPVVGGGFRADTQYF.

The chain recombines TRBV10-3 with TRBJ1-6; D unclear. This CDR3 comprises 14 residues. Germline loops: CDR1 ENHRY, CDR2 SYGVKD. Between the trimmed V and J ends, which lost 2 bases and 7 bases, there was a span of 9 bases. CDR3 in DNA: TGTGCCATCAGTGAGCCTGATCCCAATTCACCCCTCCACTTT. Encoded protein: CAISEPDPNSPLHF.

The rearrangement uses TRBV5-4 and TRBJ1-4; D might be TRBD1 (6 bases). CDR1 and CDR2 from the germline V gene are SGHNT and YYREEE (reference sequence). The ends were cut back, 1 base at V and 5 bases at J, with 9 bases in the middle. This CDR3 is 14 amino acids long. The CDR3 coding sequence is TGTGCCAGCAGCTTGACAGGGAACAATGAAAAACTGTTTTTT. Its protein product is CASSLTGNNEKLFF.

This clone showed up just once. Without the conserved terminal phenylalanine or tryptophan, this CDR3 likely stems from a read error. It is unclear where the CDR3 begins or ends on the DNA, so no DNA is shown, and the CDR3 is as TCRdb lists it. CDR3 region: CASSENGRTPVL. The chain employs TRBV2 and TRBJ1-2; the table calls TRBD1, which could not be checked here. The CDR3 totals 12 residues, both ends included. Germline values: CDR1 SNHLY, CDR2 FYNNEI.

J is TRBJ1-4 and V is TRBV28, with a weak D call TRBD1 (5 bases). Germline CDR1 MDHEN, CDR2 SYDVKM. V shed 4 bases and J shed 7 bases, with 13 bases lying between them. CDR3 size: 14 residues. CDR3 sequence: CASSSGTFVEKLFF. Here the CDR3 DNA reads TGTGCCAGCAGTTCAGGGACCTTCGTTGAAAAACTGTTTTTT.

The chain carries TRBV27 and TRBJ1-5; the D gene is possibly TRBD1 (5 bases). The CDR3 contains 14 residues. From germline, CDR1 is MNHEY and CDR2 SMNVEV (reference sequence). V was cut by 3 bases and J by 5 bases, with 11 bases left in between. CDR3 nucleotides: TGTGCCAGCAGTTTCGGAGGGGCTGATCAGCCCCAGCATTTT. Translated: CASSFGGADQPQHF.

The chain has TRBV13 and TRBJ2-7, with TRBD1 matching 8 bases. This CDR3 has 14 amino acids. Germline V gene sequence: CDR1 PRHDT, CDR2 FYEKMQ (reference sequence). The J segment lost 4 bases and the V segment lost 0 bases, leaving 2 bases of the junction unmatched. The CDR3, as DNA: TGTGCCAGCAGCTTAGGAAGGACAGGGTACGAGCAGTACTTC. It is translated as CASSLGRTGYEQYF.

This clone is a singleton in its sample. The gene calls are TRBV23-1 and TRBJ2-1; D possibly matches TRBD1 or TRBD2 (6 bases each). TRBV23-1 is labeled an ORF, and its function is uncertain. CDR3 length: 18 residues. V dropped 2 bases and J dropped 4 bases, with 21 bases sitting between them. CDR3 in amino acids: CASSQSGAPGALYNEQFF. The CDR3 nucleotides read TGCGCCAGCAGTCAAAGTGGGGCGCCGGGGGCCCTTTACAATGAGCAGTTCTTC.

This chain links TRBV6-1 with TRBJ1-6; D is ambiguous. This CDR3 is 15 amino acids long. The germline gives CDR1 MNHNS, CDR2 SASEGT. V dropped 7 bases and J dropped 10 bases, with 20 bases sitting between them. CDR3 protein: CASTPGAWVESPLHF. In DNA, the CDR3 is TGTGCCAGCACCCCGGGTGCGTGGGTGGAATCACCCCTCCACTTT.